A selection of T cell receptor beta chains follows, all from one sample in a study of human T cells and chemical hapten exposure. In TCRdb, the RACE reads were re-called with MiXCR into one record per CDR3 protein. The sample has about 380,000 distinct CDR3 sequences; 4.5% to 6% are singletons. Source: whole blood, taken in connection with sensitization to the hapten diphenylcyclopropenone (DPC). Source of these receptors: a woman aged 50 to 60 with alopecia areata. Some clones in this sample may be carry-over from other donors' samples. Each CDR3 is given with its conserved first and last residue. The D gene is left open where the match is weak. The size of a clone is reported for some rows only, either as once, few or many, or as a class for expanded clones.

V gene: TRBV27; clone size: many; D gene: NA; J gene: TRBJ2-5; CDR3 DNA: TGTGCCAGCAGTCTTTTAGGGGAGCAAGAGACCCAGTACTTC; CDR3 protein: CASSLLGEQETQYF
V gene: TRBV3-1; clone size: few; D gene: NA; J gene: TRBJ2-2; CDR3 DNA: TGTGCCAGCAGCCAAAGTTTTCGGCGGGACACCGGTCCCCCCGGGGAGCTGTTTTTT; CDR3 protein: CASSQSFRRDTGPPGELFF
V gene: TRBV9; clone size: many; D gene: TRBD1; J gene: TRBJ1-2; CDR3 DNA: TGTGCCAGCAGCGTAGGCCTACAGGGGAACTATGGCTACACCTTC; CDR3 protein: CASSVGLQGNYGYTF
V gene: TRBV27; clone size: many; D gene: NA; J gene: TRBJ2-7; CDR3 DNA: TGTGCCACAGTAGGGACGCCCTCCTACGAGCAGTACTTC; CDR3 protein: CATVGTPSYEQYF
V gene: TRBV7-2; clone size: many; D gene: TRBD1; J gene: TRBJ2-3; CDR3 DNA: TGTGCCAGCAGCGTAAACAGGGGTGCAGATACGCAGTATTTT; CDR3 protein: CASSVNRGADTQYF
V gene: TRBV12-3/TRBV12-4; clone size: many; D gene: NA; J gene: TRBJ2-3; CDR3 DNA: TGTGCCAGCACAGTATCCTCGAGCATGTCAGATACGCAGTATTTT; CDR3 protein: CASTVSSSMSDTQYF
V gene: TRBV20-1; clone size: NA; D gene: NA; J gene: TRBJ2-1; CDR3 DNA: TGCAGTGCTAGAGATTTATTAGCGGACAATGAGCAGTTCTTC; CDR3 protein: CSARDLLADNEQFF
V gene: TRBV12-3/TRBV12-4; clone size: few; D gene: NA; J gene: TRBJ1-4; CDR3 DNA: TGTGCCAGCAGGGGGTTAATAACTAATGAAAAACTGTTTTTT; CDR3 protein: CASRGLITNEKLFF
V gene: TRBV27; clone size: many; D gene: TRBD2; J gene: TRBJ2-5; CDR3 DNA: TGTGCCAGCAGTCCCGGGACTAGCGGGGGCCAAGAGACCCAGTACTTC; CDR3 protein: CASSPGTSGGQETQYF
V gene: TRBV28; clone size: NA; D gene: TRBD2; J gene: TRBJ2-2; CDR3 DNA: TGTGCCAGCAGTCCCGGACTAGCCGAAGCTGGGGAGCTGTTTTTT; CDR3 protein: CASSPGLAEAGELFF
V gene: TRBV30; clone size: NA; D gene: NA; J gene: TRBJ2-3; CDR3 DNA: TGTGCCTGGAGTGAAGGGACAGATACGCAGTATTTT; CDR3 protein: CAWSEGTDTQYF
V gene: TRBV20-1; clone size: many; D gene: TRBD1; J gene: TRBJ1-1; CDR3 DNA: TGCAGTGCTCCACATTACGGACAGGGGCGGAGTGAAGCTTTCTTT; CDR3 protein: CSAPHYGQGRSEAFF
V gene: TRBV7-9; clone size: NA; D gene: NA; J gene: TRBJ2-4; CDR3 DNA: TGTGCCAGCAGCCCTACGGGGCTACAAGACATTCAGTACTTC; CDR3 protein: CASSPTGLQDIQYF
V gene: TRBV28; clone size: many; D gene: TRBD2; J gene: TRBJ2-3; CDR3 DNA: TGTGCCACCTTAACCCCTAGCGGGAACTCAGATACGCAGTATTTT; CDR3 protein: CATLTPSGNSDTQYF
V gene: TRBV29-1; clone size: many; D gene: NA; J gene: TRBJ1-1; CDR3 DNA: TGCAGCGTTGAAGAATACGGGGTTGGCACTGAAGCTTTCTTT; CDR3 protein: CSVEEYGVGTEAFF
V gene: TRBV10-3; clone size: NA; D gene: NA; J gene: TRBJ1-5; CDR3 DNA: TGTGCCACCGCCAGGGTTTATAGCAATCAGCCCCAGCATTTT; CDR3 protein: CATARVYSNQPQHF
V gene: TRBV18; clone size: NA; D gene: TRBD2; J gene: TRBJ2-5; CDR3 DNA: TGTGCCAGCTCACCGGGAATAGCGGGACTCCAAGAGACCCAGTACTTC; CDR3 protein: CASSPGIAGLQETQYF
V gene: TRBV10-3; clone size: many; D gene: NA; J gene: TRBJ2-1; CDR3 DNA: TGTGCCATCAGTGAGGGGGATGAGCAGTTCTTC; CDR3 protein: CAISEGDEQFF
V gene: TRBV20-1; clone size: NA; D gene: NA; J gene: TRBJ1-4; CDR3 DNA: TGCAGTGCTAGAGCCAGTGCTAATGAAAAACTGTTTTTT; CDR3 protein: CSARASANEKLFF
V gene: TRBV6-6; clone size: many; D gene: NA; J gene: TRBJ1-5; CDR3 DNA: TGTGCCAGCAGTTACTCGACAACAGCAAATCAGCCCCAGCATTTT; CDR3 protein: CASSYSTTANQPQHF
V gene: TRBV18; clone size: once; D gene: NA; J gene: TRBJ1-1; CDR3 DNA: TGTGCCAGCTCACCCCTACGGGGGCACGACACTGAAGCTTTCTTT; CDR3 protein: CASSPLRGHDTEAFF
V gene: TRBV7-9; clone size: NA; D gene: TRBD1; J gene: TRBJ1-4; CDR3 DNA: TGTGCCAGCAGCCTTCGACAGGGGCAACTGTTTTTT; CDR3 protein: CASSLRQGQLFF
V gene: TRBV29-1; clone size: many; D gene: TRBD1; J gene: TRBJ2-7; CDR3 DNA: TGCAGCGTTGACGACAGGGGGTCCTACGAGCAGTACTTC; CDR3 protein: CSVDDRGSYEQYF